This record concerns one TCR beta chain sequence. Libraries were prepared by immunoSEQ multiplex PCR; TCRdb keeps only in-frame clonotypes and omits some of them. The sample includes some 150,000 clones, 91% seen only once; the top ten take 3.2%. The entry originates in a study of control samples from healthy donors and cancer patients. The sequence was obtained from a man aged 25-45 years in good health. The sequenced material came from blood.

CDR3 in DNA: TGCGCCAGCAGCCCCTCGACTAGCGGGGGGGCCACAGATACGCAGTATTTT. Translating it yields CASSPSTSGGATDTQYF. This sequence joins TRBV4-1 and TRBJ2-3; the match to TRBD2 covers 14 bases. V dropped 4 bases and J dropped 2; count of bases not matched to a gene: 5. Germline V gene data show CDR1 as MGHRA and CDR2 as YSYEKL. This CDR3 region has 17 residues.